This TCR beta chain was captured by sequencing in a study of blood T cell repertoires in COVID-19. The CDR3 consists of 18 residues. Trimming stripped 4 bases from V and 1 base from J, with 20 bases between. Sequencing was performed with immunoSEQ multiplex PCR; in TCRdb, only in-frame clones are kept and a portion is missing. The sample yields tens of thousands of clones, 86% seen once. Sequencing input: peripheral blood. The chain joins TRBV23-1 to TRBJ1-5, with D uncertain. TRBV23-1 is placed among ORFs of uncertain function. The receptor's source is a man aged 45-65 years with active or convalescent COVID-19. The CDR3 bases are TGCGCCAGCAGTCCAACTCTGGGCCAAGGGAGGAGCAATCAGCCCCAGCATTTT. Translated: CASSPTLGQGRSNQPQHF.